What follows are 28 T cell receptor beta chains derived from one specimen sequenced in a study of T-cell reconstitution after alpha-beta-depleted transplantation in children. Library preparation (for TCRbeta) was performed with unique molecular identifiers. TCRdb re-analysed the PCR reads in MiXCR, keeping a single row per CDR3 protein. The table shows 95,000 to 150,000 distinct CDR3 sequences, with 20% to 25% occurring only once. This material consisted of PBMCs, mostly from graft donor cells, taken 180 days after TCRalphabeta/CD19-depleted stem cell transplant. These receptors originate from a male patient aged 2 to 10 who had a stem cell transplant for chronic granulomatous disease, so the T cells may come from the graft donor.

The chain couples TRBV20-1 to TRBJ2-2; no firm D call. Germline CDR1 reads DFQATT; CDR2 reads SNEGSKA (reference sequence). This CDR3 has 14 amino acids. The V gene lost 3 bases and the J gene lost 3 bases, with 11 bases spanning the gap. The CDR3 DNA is TGCAGTGCTAGGCTGGGCCCATACACCGGGGAGCTGTTTTTT. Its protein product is CSARLGPYTGELFF.

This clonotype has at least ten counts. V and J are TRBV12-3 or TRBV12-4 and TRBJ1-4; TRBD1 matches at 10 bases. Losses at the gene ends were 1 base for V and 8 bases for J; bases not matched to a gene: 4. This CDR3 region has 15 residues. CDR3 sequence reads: CASSLGDRGIEKLFF. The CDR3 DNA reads TGTGCCAGCAGTTTAGGGGACAGGGGAATCGAAAAACTGTTTTTT.

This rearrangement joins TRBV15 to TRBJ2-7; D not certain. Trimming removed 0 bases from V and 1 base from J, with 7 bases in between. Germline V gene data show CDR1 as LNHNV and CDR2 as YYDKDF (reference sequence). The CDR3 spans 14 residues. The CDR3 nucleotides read TGTGCCACCAGCAGAGAAATTTGGTCCTACGAGCAGTACTTC. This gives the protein CATSREIWSYEQYF.

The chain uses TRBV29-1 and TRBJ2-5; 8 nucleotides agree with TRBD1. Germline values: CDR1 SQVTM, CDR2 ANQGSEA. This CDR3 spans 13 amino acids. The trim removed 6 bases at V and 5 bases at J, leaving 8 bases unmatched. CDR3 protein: CSVVRGRGETQYF. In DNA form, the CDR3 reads TGCAGCGTAGTCAGGGGGCGCGGGGAGACCCAGTACTTC.

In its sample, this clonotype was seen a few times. The CDR3 DNA follows: TGTGCCACCAGCAGAGACAATGAGCAGTTCTTC. Protein sequence: CATSRDNEQFF. The chain joins TRBV15 to TRBJ2-1; D gene unclear. This CDR3 spans 11 amino acids. Germline V lookup: CDR1 LNHNV, CDR2 YYDKDF (reference sequence). V lost 0 bases to trimming and J lost 6 bases, with 0 bases between them.

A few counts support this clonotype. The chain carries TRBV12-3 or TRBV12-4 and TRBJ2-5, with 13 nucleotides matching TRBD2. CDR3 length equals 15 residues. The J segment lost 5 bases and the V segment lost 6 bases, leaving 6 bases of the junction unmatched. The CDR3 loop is CASSTGLAGWETQYF. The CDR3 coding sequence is TGTGCCAGCAGCACGGGACTAGCGGGGTGGGAGACCCAGTACTTC.

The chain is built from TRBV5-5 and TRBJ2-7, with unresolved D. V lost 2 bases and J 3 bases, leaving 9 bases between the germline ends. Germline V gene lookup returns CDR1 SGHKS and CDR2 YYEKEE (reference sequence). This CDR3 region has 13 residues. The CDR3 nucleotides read TGTGCCAGCAGCTTTTGGGAAGACTACGAGCAGTACTTC. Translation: CASSFWEDYEQYF.

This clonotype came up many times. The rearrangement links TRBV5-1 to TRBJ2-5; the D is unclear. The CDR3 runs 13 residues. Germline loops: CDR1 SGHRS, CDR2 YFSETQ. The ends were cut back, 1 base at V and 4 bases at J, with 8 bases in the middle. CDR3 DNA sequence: TGCGCCAGCAGCTTGCCGAATGGAGAGACCCAGTACTTC. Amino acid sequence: CASSLPNGETQYF.

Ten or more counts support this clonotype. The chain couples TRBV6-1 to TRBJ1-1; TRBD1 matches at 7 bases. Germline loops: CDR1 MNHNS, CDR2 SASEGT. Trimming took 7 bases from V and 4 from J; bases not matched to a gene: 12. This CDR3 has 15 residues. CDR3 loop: CASTLTGTAITEAFF. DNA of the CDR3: TGTGCCAGCACCCTGACAGGGACGGCGATCACTGAAGCTTTCTTT.

CDR3 loop: CASSAGTGGYGYTF. The CDR3 coding sequence is TGTGCCAGCAGTGCCGGGACAGGGGGTTATGGCTACACCTTC. The chain carries TRBV12-3 or TRBV12-4 and TRBJ1-2, with 11 bases matching TRBD1. V gave up 5 bases and J gave up 5 bases; unmatched junction bases: 4. The CDR3 sequence is 14 residues long.

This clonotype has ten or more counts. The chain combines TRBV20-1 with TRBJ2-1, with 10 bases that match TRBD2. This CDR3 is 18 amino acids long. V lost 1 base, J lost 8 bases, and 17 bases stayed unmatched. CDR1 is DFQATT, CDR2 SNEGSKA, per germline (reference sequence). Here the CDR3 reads CSARAGGRIAGGFDEQFF. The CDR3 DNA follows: TGCAGTGCTAGAGCCGGCGGTCGTATAGCGGGAGGCTTCGATGAGCAGTTCTTC.

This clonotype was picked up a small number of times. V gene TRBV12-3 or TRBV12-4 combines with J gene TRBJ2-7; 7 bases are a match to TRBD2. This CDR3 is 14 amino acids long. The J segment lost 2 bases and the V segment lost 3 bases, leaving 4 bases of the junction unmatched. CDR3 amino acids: CASSFVGRAYEQYF. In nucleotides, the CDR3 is TGTGCCAGCAGTTTCGTGGGGAGGGCCTACGAGCAGTACTTC.

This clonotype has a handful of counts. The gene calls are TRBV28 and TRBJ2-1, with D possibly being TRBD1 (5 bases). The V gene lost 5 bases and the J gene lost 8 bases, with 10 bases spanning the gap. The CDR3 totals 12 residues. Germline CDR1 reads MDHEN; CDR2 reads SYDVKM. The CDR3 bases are TGTGCCAGCAGTCTCAGGGTCGATGAGCAGTTCTTC. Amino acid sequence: CASSLRVDEQFF.

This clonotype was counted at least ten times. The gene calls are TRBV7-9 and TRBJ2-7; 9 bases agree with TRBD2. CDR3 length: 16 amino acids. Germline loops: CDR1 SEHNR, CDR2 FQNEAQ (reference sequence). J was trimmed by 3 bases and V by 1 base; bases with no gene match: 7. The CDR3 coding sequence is TGTGCCAGCAGCTTAGGAACGGGACTAGCAGACTACGAGCAGTACTTC. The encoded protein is CASSLGTGLADYEQYF.

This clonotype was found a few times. The CDR3 DNA reads TGTGCCAGCAGCCTCCTGACCTACGAGCAGTACTTC. As protein: CASSLLTYEQYF. The chain links TRBV7-8 to TRBJ2-7; D remains unclear. With 5 bases removed from V and 2 bases from J, the gap between germline ends came to 7 bases. The CDR3 has 12 amino acids. In germline, CDR1 is SGHVS, CDR2 FQNEAQ.

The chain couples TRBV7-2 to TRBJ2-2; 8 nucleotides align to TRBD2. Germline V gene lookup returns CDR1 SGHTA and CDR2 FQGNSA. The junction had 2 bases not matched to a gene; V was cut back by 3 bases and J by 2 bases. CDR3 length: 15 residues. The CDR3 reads CASSLVAGNTGELFF. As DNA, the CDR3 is TGTGCCAGCAGCTTGGTAGCGGGAAACACCGGGGAGCTGTTTTTT.

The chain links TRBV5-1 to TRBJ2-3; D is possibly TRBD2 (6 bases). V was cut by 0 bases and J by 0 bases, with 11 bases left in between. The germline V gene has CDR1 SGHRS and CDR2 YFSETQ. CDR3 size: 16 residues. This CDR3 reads CASSLGLAASTDTQYF. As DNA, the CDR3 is TGCGCCAGCAGCTTGGGTTTAGCGGCTAGCACAGATACGCAGTATTTT.

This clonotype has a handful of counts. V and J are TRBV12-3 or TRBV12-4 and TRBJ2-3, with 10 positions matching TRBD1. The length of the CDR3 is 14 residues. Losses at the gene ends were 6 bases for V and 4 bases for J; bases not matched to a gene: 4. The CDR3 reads CASSQDRGADTQYF. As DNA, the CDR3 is TGTGCCAGCAGCCAGGACAGGGGGGCAGATACGCAGTATTTT.

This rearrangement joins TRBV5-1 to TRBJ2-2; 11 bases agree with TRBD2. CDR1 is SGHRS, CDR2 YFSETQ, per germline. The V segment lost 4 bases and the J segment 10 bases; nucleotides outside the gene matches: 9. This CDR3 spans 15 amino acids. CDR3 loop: CASSLWTSGSPELFF. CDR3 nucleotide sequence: TGCGCCAGCAGCCTGTGGACTAGCGGGTCCCCGGAGCTGTTTTTT.

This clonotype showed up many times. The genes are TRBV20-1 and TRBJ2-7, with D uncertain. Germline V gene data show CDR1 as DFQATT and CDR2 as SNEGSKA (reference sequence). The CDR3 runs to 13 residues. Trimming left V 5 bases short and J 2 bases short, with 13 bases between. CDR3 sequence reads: CSAPDTKPYEQYF. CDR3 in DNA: TGCAGTGCTCCTGACACCAAACCCTACGAGCAGTACTTC.

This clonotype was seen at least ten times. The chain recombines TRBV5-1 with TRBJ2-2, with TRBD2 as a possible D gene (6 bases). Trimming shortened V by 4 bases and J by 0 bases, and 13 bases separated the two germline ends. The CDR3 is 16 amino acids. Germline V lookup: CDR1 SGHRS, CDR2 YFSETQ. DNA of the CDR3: TGCGCCAGCAGCCCGAGGACTAACGCGAACACCGGGGAGCTGTTTTTT. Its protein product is CASSPRTNANTGELFF.

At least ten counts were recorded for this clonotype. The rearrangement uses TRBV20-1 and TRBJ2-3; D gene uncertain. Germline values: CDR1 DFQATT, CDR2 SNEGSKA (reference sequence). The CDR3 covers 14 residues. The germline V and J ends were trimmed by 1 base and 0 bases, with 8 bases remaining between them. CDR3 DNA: TGCAGTGCTAGAGTCCAGTCTAGCACAGATACGCAGTATTTT. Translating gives CSARVQSSTDTQYF.

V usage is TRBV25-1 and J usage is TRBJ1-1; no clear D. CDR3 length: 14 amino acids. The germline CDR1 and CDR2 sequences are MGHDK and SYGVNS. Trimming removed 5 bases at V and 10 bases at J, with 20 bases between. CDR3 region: CASSKDISRSVAFF. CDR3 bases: TGTGCCAGCAGTAAAGACATCTCGCGGTCTGTAGCTTTCTTT.

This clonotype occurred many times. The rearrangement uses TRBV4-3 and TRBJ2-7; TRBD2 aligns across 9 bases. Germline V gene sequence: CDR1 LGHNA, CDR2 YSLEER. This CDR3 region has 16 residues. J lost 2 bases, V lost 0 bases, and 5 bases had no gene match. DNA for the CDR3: TGCGCCAGCAGCCAAGACATAGCGGGGGAAACCTACGAGCAGTACTTC. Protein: CASSQDIAGETYEQYF.

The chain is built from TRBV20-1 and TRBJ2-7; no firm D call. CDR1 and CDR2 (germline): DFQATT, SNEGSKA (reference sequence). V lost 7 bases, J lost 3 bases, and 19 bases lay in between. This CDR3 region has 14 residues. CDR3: CSVQKGSLDYEQYF. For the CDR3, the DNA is TGCAGTGTTCAAAAGGGCTCACTGGACTACGAGCAGTACTTC.

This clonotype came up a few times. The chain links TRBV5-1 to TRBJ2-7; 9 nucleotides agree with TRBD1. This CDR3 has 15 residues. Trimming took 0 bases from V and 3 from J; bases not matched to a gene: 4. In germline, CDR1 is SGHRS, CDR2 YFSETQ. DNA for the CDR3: TGCGCCAGCAGCTTGGGGGACAGGGTAAGCTACGAGCAGTACTTC. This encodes CASSLGDRVSYEQYF.

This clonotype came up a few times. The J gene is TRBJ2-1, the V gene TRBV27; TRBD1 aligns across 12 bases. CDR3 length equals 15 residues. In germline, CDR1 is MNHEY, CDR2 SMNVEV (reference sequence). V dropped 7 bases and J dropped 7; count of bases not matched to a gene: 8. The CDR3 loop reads CASTPGTGGWNEQFF. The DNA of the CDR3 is TGTGCCAGCACCCCCGGGACAGGGGGCTGGAATGAGCAGTTCTTC.

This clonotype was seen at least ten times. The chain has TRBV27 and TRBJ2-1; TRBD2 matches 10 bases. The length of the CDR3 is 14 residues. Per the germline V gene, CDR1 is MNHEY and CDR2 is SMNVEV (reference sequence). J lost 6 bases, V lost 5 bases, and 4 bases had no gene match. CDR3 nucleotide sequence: TGTGCCAGCAGTCAGTGGACTAGCGGCAATGAGCAGTTCTTC. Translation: CASSQWTSGNEQFF.